Sequencing of this T cell receptor beta chain was carried out in a study of T cell responses to AZD1222 COVID-19 vaccine (dated by TCRdb to the early 2020s). As for the study more broadly: AZD1222 recipients given second doses at about 4 weeks or at about 12 weeks were pooled, since spike-specific TCR depth and breadth were not found to differ between the two schedules. Trial participants were enrolled into age subgroups of 18-55, 56-69 and 70-plus years, which contained about 150, 28 and 57 TCR-sequenced participants, respectively. TCR sequencing was performed for about 250 trial participants, of whom some 200 were given two doses of AZD1222 and around 25 were given two doses of MenACWY control vaccine.

Results and caveats for the whole study, not just this receptor: In the small 56-69-year group, the increase in depth fell short of significance, most likely because of low power. Epitopes outside the regions mutated in the B.1.351 and B.1.1.7 variants were reportedly recognized by nearly half of the unique spike-specific TCRs. Because no day 14 peak-response samples were available, the repertoires could be characterized only after the peak T cell response. A significant rise in spike-specific TCR breadth and depth was observed after two AZD1222 doses relative to day 0 and relative to MenACWY recipients. Conclusions about previously exposed vaccinees are limited, since just 6 or 7 AZD1222 recipients were seropositive for SARS-CoV-2 at baseline. Most participants were white British and females outnumbered males, and the authors suggested that clonal diversity may have been underestimated. The vaccine-associated CD4 TCRs covered the entire spike protein, and the dominant responses fell in regions 160-218 and 743-854.

Taken with the paper, the label for time point translates to: baseline before first vaccination. Vaccinee samples were obtained from the UK trials COV001 and COV002, which included a single-blind randomized controlled phase 2/3 trial of AZD1222 (ChAdOx1 nCoV-19) in healthy adults. For TCRbeta chain sequencing, PBMC samples were collected from trial participants at day 0 and at day 28 after the second dose. The germline ends are 13 bases apart after V is trimmed by 3 bases and J by 8 bases. CDR1 LNHDA and CDR2 SQIVND are derived from the germline V gene (reference sequence). The CDR3 goes from the cysteine to the phenylalanine over 13 residues. Of all the DNA, just the CDR3 is kept, 39 bases in frame from base 1. The CDR3 regions of human TCRbeta chains were analyzed by immunosequencing. The authors' pipeline ran thus. TCRs in the repertoires were compared against a reference library of SARS-CoV-2-specific TCRs that had been generated with the MIRA antigen-specificity platform. Breadth was defined as the fraction of unique TCRs that were SARS-CoV-2-associated. Depth was defined as the fraction of total T cells that were SARS-CoV-2-associated. Using the MIRA data, every spike-specific TCR was mapped to the spike region that the TCR reacted to and assigned to either a CD4 or a CD8 class. Log10-transformed breadth and depth values were compared by one-way ANOVA with Sidak's multiple comparisons tests. TCRdb re-hosts the immuneACCESS table, in-frame sequences only. Its copies lack some clones; in the studies checked, an unresolved V gene accounts for under half of them, and the cause for the rest is not known. V and J calls and clone size come straight from that table; D and trimming were deduced from the DNA. The sample table lists roughly 110,000 clones, roughly 90% of them with a count of one. Of the sample, about 5% is held by the ten largest clones.

To note about this clone: Its specific antigen is unknown. Base qualities are not provided; no much larger clone lies one nucleotide away.

The chain couples TRBV19 to TRBJ1-2; the D gene is not confidently resolved. The source material was peripheral blood, sampled on day 0 of AZD1222 vaccination. The TCR sequence derives from an adult in good health. The CDR3 region has the sequence CASSMDWEDGYTF. The DNA sequence is as follows: TGTGCCAGTAGTATGGATTGGGAGGACGGCTACACCTTC. Joined to the reference TRBV19 and TRBJ1-2 proteins, this CDR3 gives the full variable domain: DGGITQSPKYLFRKEGQNVTLSCEQNLNHDAMYWYRQDPGQGLRLIYYSQIVNDFQKGDIAEGYSVSREKKESFPLTVTSAQKNPTAFYLCASSMDWEDGYTFGSGTRLTVV.